One sample yielded the 14 T cell receptor beta chains listed below, sequenced in a study of T cell responses to AZD1222 COVID-19 vaccine. The table came from immunoSEQ multiplex PCR; TCRdb's copy has only in-frame clones and leaves some out. This sample has approximately 110,000 clones, with less than 90% found just once. This sample comprised peripheral blood, obtained on day 0 of AZD1222 vaccination. The receptors were gathered from an adult in good health.

V usage is TRBV7-9 and J usage is TRBJ2-2; D call uncertain. CDR1 is SEHNR, CDR2 FQNEAQ, per germline (reference sequence). Trimming stripped 1 base from V and 3 bases from J, with 9 bases between. The CDR3 is made up of 15 amino acids. In DNA, the CDR3 is TGTGCCAGCAGCTTAGAATCTGGGGACACCGGGGAGCTGTTTTTT. This codes for CASSLESGDTGELFF.

V gene TRBV3-1 (or the pseudogene TRBV3-2) combines with J gene TRBJ1-2; no definite D call. Trimming removed 3 bases from V and 8 bases from J, with 16 bases in between. CDR1 and CDR2 from the germline V gene are LGHDT and YNNKEL (reference sequence). The CDR3 covers 14 residues. The CDR3 DNA reads TGTGCCAGCAGCCAGAGAGGCGTCGAAGGCGGCTACACCTTC. Protein product: CASSQRGVEGGYTF.

The V call is TRBV24-1, the J call TRBJ2-6, with D unclear. With 3 bases removed from V and 1 base from J, the gap between germline ends came to 6 bases. This CDR3 has 15 residues. The germline CDR1 and CDR2 sequences are KGHDR and SFDVKD. The CDR3 DNA follows: TGTGCCACCAGTGATCGCAGGTCTGGGGCCAACGTCCTGACTTTC. As protein: CATSDRRSGANVLTF.

This chain uses TRBV19 with TRBJ2-3, with 11 bases matching TRBD1. The trim removed 6 bases at V and 2 bases at J, leaving 4 bases unmatched. The germline gives CDR1 LNHDA, CDR2 SQIVND (reference sequence). The CDR3 totals 15 residues. The CDR3 DNA follows: TGTGCCAGTAGCATCGGACAGGGGGCCACAGATACGCAGTATTTT. Encoded protein: CASSIGQGATDTQYF.

This chain joins TRBV7-3 and TRBJ2-7; possible D gene TRBD2, 5 bases. V lost 5 bases and J lost 3, with 11 bases in between. The germline CDR1 and CDR2 sequences are SGHTA and FQGTGA. This CDR3 comprises 13 residues. CDR3 loop: CASSERAGYEQYF. The CDR3 DNA sequence: TGTGCCAGCAGCGAAAGGGCGGGCTACGAGCAGTACTTC.

This chain uses TRBV28 with TRBJ1-1, with 7 positions matching TRBD1. This CDR3 region has 14 residues. Trimming removed 6 bases from V and 1 base from J; junction bases left unmatched: 5. Germline V CDR1 and CDR2: MDHEN, SYDVKM. The DNA of the CDR3 is TGTGCCAGCAGGGGGGACAGCGAGAACACTGAAGCTTTCTTT. Its protein is CASRGDSENTEAFF.

The rearrangement joins TRBV7-2 to TRBJ1-4; possible D gene TRBD1, 6 bases. CDR3 length: 16 amino acids. V dropped 5 bases and J dropped 3 bases, with 16 bases sitting between them. The germline gives CDR1 SGHTA, CDR2 FQGNSA. The DNA for the CDR3 is TGTGCCAGCAGCCTCTCCTTAGCAGGGGCTAATGAAAAACTGTTTTTT. Residues: CASSLSLAGANEKLFF.

The chain recombines TRBV11-3 with TRBJ2-3; 7 nucleotides line up with TRBD1. The germline CDR1 and CDR2 sequences are SGHNT and YENEEA. Unmatched junction bases numbered 15, after V lost 6 bases and J lost 6 bases. This CDR3 is built from 16 residues. The CDR3 region is CASRLLPGGRGDTQYF. In DNA form, the CDR3 reads TGTGCCAGCAGGTTACTACCGGGTGGCAGGGGGGATACGCAGTATTTT. Complete variable domain (other parts from reference TRBV11-3 and TRBJ2-3): EAGVVQSPRYKIIEKKQPVAFWCNPISGHNTLYWYLQNLGQGPELLIRYENEEAVDDSQLPKDRFSAERLKGVDSTLKIQPAELGDSAVYLCASRLLPGGRGDTQYFGPGTRLTVL.

The chain combines TRBV15 with TRBJ1-1; D might be TRBD1 (6 bases). This CDR3 is 15 amino acids long. Trimming cost V 0 bases and J 3 bases, with 11 bases left between them. CDR1 is LNHNV and CDR2 is YYDKDF in the germline V gene (reference sequence). CDR3 in DNA: TGTGCCACCAGCAGAGATCAAGGGGGGGACACTGAAGCTTTCTTT. Its translation: CATSRDQGGDTEAFF.

This rearrangement joins TRBV11-2 to TRBJ2-7, with D unresolved. Trimming pared 5 bases from V and 4 bases from J, leaving 12 bases between. The CDR3 extends over 13 amino acids. Germline CDR1 and CDR2: SGHAT and FQNNGV. This chain's CDR3 is CASSPIGIYEQYF. CDR3 sequence (DNA): TGTGCCAGCAGCCCCATAGGCATTTACGAGCAGTACTTC.

This rearrangement joins TRBV6-5 to TRBJ2-4; 9 bases align to TRBD2. The V gene end was trimmed by 11 bases and the J gene end by 7 bases; junction bases not matched to a gene: 9. CDR1 and CDR2 from the germline V gene are MNHEY and SVGAGI. The CDR3 has 13 residues. CDR3 amino acids: CAEGAGGSNIQYF. CDR3 bases: TGTGCCGAGGGGGCGGGGGGGAGTAACATTCAGTACTTC.

V and J are TRBV5-1 and TRBJ2-1, with a possible D match to TRBD2 (6 bases). Germline V lookup: CDR1 SGHRS, CDR2 YFSETQ. V lost 3 bases and J 0 bases, leaving 13 bases between the germline ends. This CDR3 comprises 16 residues. The CDR3 sequence: CASSYSGRSSYNEQFF. The CDR3 nucleotides read TGCGCCAGCAGCTACAGCGGGCGAAGCTCCTACAATGAGCAGTTCTTC.

V is TRBV28 and J is TRBJ1-5; TRBD1 matches 10 bases. Germline CDR1 is MDHEN and CDR2 is SYDVKM. This CDR3 comprises 16 residues. V gave up 5 bases and J gave up 4 bases; unmatched junction bases: 8. CDR3 nucleotides: TGTGCCAGCAGTATAGACAGGGGGCGCGGAAATCAGCCCCAGCATTTT. It translates to CASSIDRGRGNQPQHF.

This chain uses TRBV25-1 with TRBJ2-7; TRBD2 might be the D (5 bases). V was clipped by 0 bases and J by 5 bases, with 17 bases between them. Germline V gives CDR1 MGHDK, CDR2 SYGVNS. This CDR3 is 16 amino acids long. The DNA for the CDR3 is TGTGCCAGCAGTGAATATATTCCGGGATATGACGACGAGCAGTACTTC. Translation gives CASSEYIPGYDDEQYF.